This T cell receptor (beta chain) was captured in a study of blood T cell repertoires in COVID-19. The table came from immunoSEQ multiplex PCR; TCRdb's copy has only in-frame clones and leaves some out. Of about 110,000 clones detected, around 81% appear once; the ten largest clones hold just over 4%. Germline V gives CDR1 SGDLS, CDR2 YYNGEE. The CDR3 is 17 residues long. V was trimmed by 4 bases and J by 0 bases, leaving 17 bases between them. The TCR originated in a woman aged 70 to 79 with acute or convalescent COVID-19. The chain links TRBV9 to TRBJ1-3; D not certain. Specimen: peripheral blood. The CDR3 region has the DNA TGTGCCAGCAGCTCCCCCCGCGGGGAACTCTCTGGAAACACCATATATTTT. Translating it yields CASSSPRGELSGNTIYF.